This TCR beta chain was documented in a study of PD-1 blockade in mismatch repair-deficient tumors. Study-wide points: Rapid post-treatment expansion, then contraction, generally preceding radiologic response, marked tumor-resident clones.

A remark on this clone: Its specificity is not known.

V trimming: 6 bases; J trimming: 0 bases; junction bases outside the gene matches: 7. Germline CDR1 and CDR2: MNHNY and SVGAGI (reference sequence). The CDR3 spans 16 residues. TCRdb's copy holds only in-frame clones and misses some; the assay was immunoSEQ multiplex PCR. The sample has around 110,000 clones, 60% to 85% seen once; the top ten hold about 4.5%. The receptor comes from an adult with mismatch repair-deficient cancer. This specimen consisted of peripheral blood, obtained about 60 weeks after starting pembrolizumab. The chain uses TRBV6-6 and TRBJ1-1; 10 bases agree with TRBD1. CDR3 in amino acids: CASSRDRGRVNTEAFF. CDR3 DNA sequence: TGTGCCAGCAGCCGGGACAGGGGACGGGTGAACACTGAAGCTTTCTTT.